This T cell receptor (beta chain) was recovered during a study of cytomegalovirus exposure and HLA in healthy donors (dated by TCRdb to 2016 to 2017). Study-level background: An earlier analysis of some 620 of the donors reported 250 to 300 Gb of sequence data and roughly 120 million unique TCR beta sequences obtained from approximately 180 million T cells. A later genetic analysis used genome-wide SNP genotypes for about 65% of the roughly 670 donors, treating that subset as a discovery cohort. Four to six DR-DQ haplotypes were handled as single units for association and clustering, since linkage in the cohort was strong. Among the approximately 430 genotyped donors, approximately 77% belonged to the genetic ancestry cluster associated with self-reported Caucasian donors. A separate validation cohort of roughly 110 different subjects was used in addition to the approximately 640-subject first cohort. Among around 400 genotyped donors of the cohort, an average of roughly 230,000 unique TCR beta nucleotide sequences was sequenced per donor, of which 15% to 20% were non-productive. The study was designed to test whether signatures of past pathogen exposure could be identified by cataloging public T cell receptors. The later analysis used no new phenotypic data to find candidate immune exposures, relying instead on TCR beta sequences and their occurrence across donors. The study used immunosequencing to profile the T cell repertoires of approximately 650 subjects and linked those repertoires to cytomegalovirus serostatus. Donor age, sex, ethnicity and CMV serostatus were compiled alongside the repertoire data. Typing coverage varied by locus: about 620-630 donors for A, B, C, DRB1 and DQB1; 522 for DQA1; around 570 for DPA1; around 450 for DPB1. Every repertoire in the discovery cohort had been generated on one and the same sequencing platform. An early release covering roughly 640 HLA-typed donors comprised about 290 gigabases of sequencing data and 85 million or so unique TCR sequences. To study patterns of TCR occurrence, a later analysis re-analyzed previously published TCR beta repertoires from around 700 donors and added high-resolution HLA genotyping. To predict cytomegalovirus infection status, the study brought together high-throughput TCR immunosequencing, statistical association of individual TCRs with disease status, and machine learning. An earlier analysis of roughly 600 of the donors used high-throughput TCR beta sequencing to judge whether each TCR beta V gene segment behaved as functional or pseudogenic. HLA typing included class I and class II loci at four-digit resolution. Results the study describes overall, beyond this receptor: It was suggested by the authors that the approach could potentially be generalized to other disease states and immunological phenotypes. Most TCR sequences were seen in very few donors, while some public TCRs were found in many individuals. An earlier analysis of some 560 of the donors showed that most TCR beta V segments appeared in productive rearrangements either about 90% or about 30% of the time, which broadly matched IMGT annotations. A later genetic analysis associated a missense DCLRE1C variant with V-gene and J-gene trimming of TCR beta chains, and an independent cohort replicated the association. Because HLA typing was unavailable for some donors at each locus, only the typed subset was used in association tests. When HLA alleles, especially DR and DQ, strongly co-occurred, TCR associations were difficult to assign to individual alleles. Because the 87-base-pair reads could not distinguish some IMGT-functional V segments, including TRBV6-2 and TRBV6-3, those segments were excluded. Compared with equally common non-associated chains, HLA-associated TCR beta chains in a later analysis were more clonally expanded and had lower generation probabilities. For the cohort, immune exposure information was limited to CMV serostatus. Because counts were too low, around 17 rarely observed V segments, including chromosome 9 orphons, were left out of the earlier analysis of several hundred of the donors. Three of the identified cytomegalovirus-associated TCR beta chains were confirmed in vitro to be specific for cytomegalovirus antigens. In a later analysis, the rate of TCR association differed among HLA loci, with DRB1 alleles having the most associated TCRs and HLA-C alleles having the fewest. A further reported finding was that TCR beta sequences accurately predicted the HLA-A and HLA-B alleles for most subjects in the first cohort. Linkage disequilibrium might explain the correlated functional status among segregating V segments, but an unknown experimental factor could not be excluded. Presence/absence analyses assumed roughly uniform sequencing depth across donors, an assumption that may not hold. The classifier was reported to diagnose cytomegalovirus status with high specificity and sensitivity in both the original cohort and the validation cohort. The study gave a list of about 160 TCR beta chains associated with cytomegalovirus. In a later analysis, around 15,000 TCR beta sequences were associated with specific HLA alleles at a false discovery rate of 0.05. In a later genetic analysis, fewer N-insertions in productive TCRs were reported among donors in an Asian-associated ancestry cluster than the roughly 700-donor mean. A later analysis reported that several top co-occurrence clusters appeared linked to parvovirus B19, influenza, CMV and Epstein-Barr virus. Most CMV-associated TCR beta chains appeared to be HLA-restricted in a later analysis, and the HLA associations seemed to be driven largely by CMV exposure. The sequencing pipeline was judged likely to have produced a cluster of highly shared sequence variants as a technical artifact. The cohort was sequenced for TCR beta chains only, and without alpha or paired-chain data the features that could be detected were limited.

As regards this clone: The clone's antigen remains unknown. Per-base quality was not reported, and no clone a single base away is much larger than it.

Library preparation employed the immunoSEQ multiplex PCR assay. For the multiplex PCR, a mixture combining 60 forward primers for TCR Vbeta segments and 13 reverse primers for TCR Jbeta segments was used. The CDR3 region of rearranged TCR beta genes was amplified from genomic DNA with a multiplex PCR assay. Amplified TCR beta libraries were sequenced as 87-base-pair reads on the Illumina HiSeq System. From the authors' description of their analysis: A later analysis tallied around 80 million unique TCR beta chains across the 666 repertoires, and about 12 million of those chains were shared by two or more donors. To remove PCR and sequencing errors, raw reads were error-corrected and collapsed into unique sequences using a nearest-neighbor algorithm that merged closely related sequences. V, D and J gene segments were assigned by aligning CDR3 sequences to IMGT reference sequences. Each retained sequence needed at least a six-nucleotide match to both a V gene segment and a J gene segment. A rearrangement was called productive if the CDR3 had no stop codons and remained in frame with V and J, and every other rearrangement was called non-productive. Following IMGT convention, CDR3 was defined as the stretch from the second conserved V-encoded cysteine to the conserved J-encoded phenylalanine. The earlier analysis of fewer than 700 of the donors excluded sequences that lacked an unambiguous match to a single V gene segment. An earlier analysis of 550 to 650 of the donors classified V segments as functional when productive rearrangements were above 56.7% and as segregating when the standard deviation between donors was above 5%. A statistical classification framework was built for diagnosing cytomegalovirus status from the catalog of TCR beta chain sequences. A later analysis assigned V and J genes by comparing TCR nucleotide sequences with IMGT/GENE-DB human TR gene sequences. A later analysis assigned CDR3 sequences and most-parsimonious VDJ recombination scenarios with the TCRdist pipeline. In a later analysis, every TCR beta chain was defined by the combination of its CDR3 amino acid sequence and its V-gene family, and reads without a unique V-gene family were dropped. In a later analysis, approximately 640 highly shared, low-generation-probability nucleotide sequences were removed to address suspected cross-contamination and a sequencing artifact. In a later analysis, a clonal expansion index for each public chain was calculated from normalized within-repertoire ranks of inferred template counts. Generation probabilities in a later analysis came from a VDJ recombination model fitted to out-of-frame rearrangements, and those results were checked against IGoR. In a later analysis, TCR-TCR, TCR-HLA and TCR-CMV co-occurrence was scored with hypergeometric tests, and a repertoire-size bias correction was applied to TCR pairs. A later analysis estimated false discovery rates by permuting HLA or CMV assignments 20 times. In a later analysis, co-occurring TCRs were grouped using DBSCAN, with TCRdist sequence similarity added in when clustering inside HLA-allele-positive subsets. Repertoires with fewer than 30,000 or more than 120,000 public chains were left out of co-occurrence clustering, as were four to six repertoires with anomalous nucleotide sharing. Drawn from immuneACCESS, this table holds only the in-frame rearrangements with V and J called that TCRdb kept. Clones are partly lost; checked studies trace under half to an unresolved V gene and leave the rest unexplained. For V, J and clone size, that table is used; D and trimming come from the DNA. The sample yields around 160,000 clones; roughly 80% were counted once. The ten largest account for about 9.1% of the sample.

From the cysteine through the phenylalanine, the CDR3 covers 14 amino acids. CDR3 DNA is the only sequence kept; it has 42 bases, read in frame from the first base. V gives up 1 base and J gives up 9 bases, and the segment between their germline ends measures 16 bases. From a lookup of the germline V gene (reference sequence), CDR1 and CDR2 are GTSNPN and SVGIG. The cohort was made up of 666 healthy bone marrow donors. At the time of sampling, every cohort member was nominally healthy, though immune exposures that went unrecorded were likely present. The donor tested CMV seropositive and was one of the 289 seropositive cohort members. A peripheral blood sample was provided by each donor, and peripheral blood mononuclear cells were used for TCR beta sequencing. Genomic DNA extraction from the blood cell samples was performed with the Qiagen DNeasy Blood Extraction Kit.

The sequencing input was PBMCs. The sequence joins TRBV30 to TRBJ1-5, with the D gene too uncertain to name. This receptor was obtained from a man between 18 and 29 years old in good health and CMV-seropositive. CDR3 region: CAWSAVGLLGPQHF. The sequence in DNA is TGTGCCTGGAGTGCTGTCGGGCTACTAGGGCCCCAGCATTTT.